This T cell receptor beta chain was captured by sequencing in a study of tumor-infiltrating lymphocytes in oesophageal squamous cell carcinoma. Each CDR3 protein is one row after TCRdb ran MiXCR on the PCR reads. This sample has 20,000 or so distinct CDR3 sequences; roughly 40% occur once, and the top ten carry around 20%. The V gene's germline CDR1 is ENHRY and CDR2 SYGVKD. The CDR3 sequence is 14 residues long. Source material: normal esophageal tissue next to the tumor. The clonotype originates from a female donor with esophageal squamous cell carcinoma. V usage is TRBV10-3 and J usage is TRBJ2-7; no reliable D call. The tail of the sequence fits TRBJ2-5 better, so the J call may be wrong. CDR3 nucleotides: TGTGCCATCAGTGATTGGAAAGGGCAAGAGACCCAGTACTTC. As protein: CAISDWKGQETQYF.